A single sample gave rise to the 13 T cell receptor beta chains below, sequenced in a study of blood T cell repertoires in COVID-19. Sequenced by immunoSEQ multiplex PCR; TCRdb stores in-frame clones only, minus some. Of about 160,000 clones in the sample, approximately 88% were seen once. Sample: peripheral blood. The origin of the receptors is an elderly woman with active or convalescent COVID-19.

This clone showed up just once. The chain links TRBV6-5 to TRBJ2-5; D is undetermined. The V end lost 6 bases, the J end lost 3 bases, and 11 bases lay between the germline ends. The CDR3 loop spans 13 amino acids. Germline values: CDR1 MNHEY, CDR2 SVGAGI. CDR3 protein: CASRSTVEETQYF. CDR3 sequence (DNA): TGTGCCAGCAGATCCACAGTCGAAGAGACCCAGTACTTC.

This rearrangement joins TRBV6-1 to TRBJ1-5; TRBD1 might be the D (5 bases). CDR3 length equals 18 residues. The germline V gene encodes CDR1 MNHNS and CDR2 SASEGT. Trimming left V 4 bases short and J 0 bases short, with 19 bases between. CDR3 residues: CASSAHRKTAISNQPQHF. The CDR3 DNA reads as TGTGCCAGCAGTGCTCACAGAAAGACAGCGATTAGCAATCAGCCCCAGCATTTT.

The J gene is TRBJ2-3, the V gene TRBV7-9, with D maybe TRBD2 (7 bases). Germline V gene lookup returns CDR1 SEHNR and CDR2 FQNEAQ (reference sequence). The CDR3 is made up of 14 amino acids. With 8 bases removed from V and 2 bases from J, the gap between germline ends came to 14 bases. CDR3 protein: CASGVGGATDTQYF. Here the CDR3 DNA reads TGTGCCAGCGGTGTGGGGGGGGCCACAGATACGCAGTATTTT.

The chain is built from TRBV6-5 and TRBJ1-2; 12 bases agree with TRBD1. Germline lookup yields CDR1 MNHEY and CDR2 SVGAGI. V was clipped by 2 bases and J by 8 bases; unmatched bases: 3. The CDR3 loop spans 14 amino acids. CDR3 in amino acids: CASSYAGTGGGYTF. In DNA, the CDR3 is TGTGCCAGCAGTTACGCCGGGACAGGGGGCGGCTACACCTTC.

This clone was seen only a few times. The chain links TRBV19 to TRBJ1-1; D remains unclear. The CDR3 spans 14 residues. V was trimmed by 6 bases and J by 0 bases, leaving 11 bases between them. Germline V gene data show CDR1 as LNHDA and CDR2 as SQIVND (reference sequence). The CDR3: CASRSTPMNTEAFF. The CDR3 coding sequence is TGTGCCAGTAGGTCGACACCGATGAACACTGAAGCTTTCTTT. The whole variable domain, filled in from reference TRBV19 and TRBJ1-1, reads DGGITQSPKYLFRKEGQNVTLSCEQNLNHDAMYWYRQDPGQGLRLIYYSQIVNDFQKGDIAEGYSVSREKKESFPLTVTSAQKNPTAFYLCASRSTPMNTEAFFGQGTRLTVV.

The rearrangement joins TRBV3-1 (or the pseudogene TRBV3-2) to TRBJ1-1, with 7 bases identical to TRBD1. Trimming cost V 2 bases and J 0 bases; bases outside gene matches: 3. This CDR3 comprises 15 residues. CDR1 and CDR2 (germline): LGHDT, YNNKEL (reference sequence). The CDR3 protein is CASSQQGGMNTEAFF. CDR3 nucleotides: TGTGCCAGCAGCCAACAGGGGGGCATGAACACTGAAGCTTTCTTT.

This clone has just a few counts. This same CDR3 is encoded by further DNA sequences in the sample. The chain employs TRBV5-5 and TRBJ1-1; D remains unclear. This CDR3 has 13 residues. The ends were cut back, 0 bases at V and 4 bases at J, with 7 bases in the middle. Germline loops: CDR1 SGHKS, CDR2 YYEKEE (reference sequence). CDR3 amino acids: CASSLGPGTEAFF. CDR3 DNA: TGTGCCAGCAGCTTGGGTCCCGGCACTGAAGCTTTCTTT.

This clone has just one count. The chain combines TRBV3-1 (or the pseudogene TRBV3-2) with TRBJ1-1; 9 nucleotides agree with TRBD1. This CDR3 comprises 16 residues. CDR1 LGHDT and CDR2 YNNKEL come from the germline V gene (reference sequence). Unmatched junction bases numbered 5, after V lost 1 base and J lost 2 bases. The CDR3 nucleotides read TGTGCCAGCAGCCAAGTCCGGGGACAGGGCAACACTGAAGCTTTCTTT. It encodes CASSQVRGQGNTEAFF.

The chain links TRBV6-2 or TRBV6-3 to TRBJ2-1; 12 nucleotides match TRBD1. Germline CDR1 reads MNHEY; CDR2 reads SVGEGT. Trimming removed 2 bases from V and 7 bases from J; junction bases left unmatched: 6. This CDR3 is built from 16 residues. CDR3 coding DNA: TGTGCCAGCAGTTACCGGGACAGGGGGCTCTGGAATGAGCAGTTCTTC. It encodes CASSYRDRGLWNEQFF.

The table lists this clone with a few counts. The chain employs TRBV30 and TRBJ1-1; D gene uncertain. Looked up from germline, CDR1 is GTSNPN and CDR2 is SVGIG (reference sequence). This CDR3 has 13 residues. For the CDR3, the DNA is TGTGCAGCGGCCCGGAACTTGAACACTGAAGCTTTCTTT. Protein: CAAARNLNTEAFF. Full variable domain (remainder filled in from reference TRBV30 and TRBJ1-1): SQTIHQWPATLVQPVGSPLSLECTVEGTSNPNLYWYRQAAGRGLQLLFYSVGIGQISSEVPQNLSASRPQDRQFILSSKKLLLSDSGFYLCAAARNLNTEAFFGQGTRLTVV.

The chain has TRBV28 and TRBJ1-5; D might be TRBD1 (6 bases). From germline, CDR1 is MDHEN and CDR2 SYDVKM. The CDR3 is 12 amino acids. The DNA of the CDR3 is TGTGCTGCAAAGGGGGTCAATCAGCCCCAGCATTTT. Translated, it gives CAAKGVNQPQHF.

The chain joins TRBV10-3 to TRBJ1-4; tentatively, D is TRBD1 (5 bases). The germline V and J ends were trimmed by 10 bases and 6 bases, with 18 bases remaining between them. This CDR3 region has 14 residues. Germline V gene data show CDR1 as ENHRY and CDR2 as SYGVKD. The CDR3 here is CATTGGTPDEKLFF. CDR3 sequence (DNA): TGTGCCACGACGGGGGGGACCCCCGATGAAAAACTGTTTTTT.

This rearrangement joins TRBV4-1 to TRBJ1-2, with D possibly matching TRBD1 (6 bases). This CDR3 is built from 15 residues. Trimming cost V 2 bases and J 4 bases, with 14 bases left between them. CDR1 MGHRA and CDR2 YSYEKL come from the germline V gene. The CDR3 sequence: CASSQSFDRTYGYTF. The CDR3, as DNA: TGCGCCAGCAGCCAAAGTTTCGACAGGACCTATGGCTACACCTTC.